These 6 T cell receptor beta chains share one sample of origin, sequenced in a study of identifying expanded T cells in peripheral blood. Some clones are missing from TCRdb's copy, which holds only in-frame ones; the method was immunoSEQ multiplex PCR. Of about 76,000 clones in the sample, roughly 81% were seen once. Material: blood. The receptors were gathered from a person aged 18 to 69 in good health.

The chain carries TRBV4-2 and TRBJ2-5, with D perhaps given as TRBD1 or TRBD2 (5 bases each). V was trimmed by 0 bases and J by 4 bases, leaving 15 bases between them. The CDR3 consists of 16 residues. The germline CDR1 and CDR2 sequences are LGHNA and YNFKEQ. CDR3 DNA sequence: TGTGCCAGCAGCCAAGACCTTCAGACGGGACCAGAGACCCAGTACTTC. Amino acid sequence: CASSQDLQTGPETQYF.

The rearrangement joins TRBV11-3 to TRBJ2-2, with a weak D call TRBD1 (6 bases). Deletions cut 8 bases from V and 3 bases from J, with 19 bases between. The length of the CDR3 is 16 residues. Germline CDR1 and CDR2: SGHNT and YENEEA. The CDR3 DNA follows: TGTGCCAGCGGACGAGGGGGTATTGGGGACACCGGGGAGCTGTTTTTT. It yields the protein CASGRGGIGDTGELFF.

CDR3 sequence: CASSSDGNTEAFF. In DNA form, the CDR3 reads TGTGCCAGCAGCTCTGACGGGAACACTGAAGCTTTCTTT. V and J are TRBV11-3 and TRBJ1-1; no clear D gene. The CDR3 is 13 amino acids. V lost 4 bases, J lost 1 base, and 7 bases lay in between. Germline CDR1 and CDR2: SGHNT and YENEEA.

The V gene is TRBV7-9, the J gene TRBJ2-4, with D perhaps matching TRBD2 (5 bases). CDR1 SEHNR and CDR2 FQNEAQ come from the germline V gene (reference sequence). The CDR3 is 15 residues long. V was shortened by 2 bases and J by 0 bases, with 8 bases between the two germline ends. The CDR3 is CASSLSEGAKNIQYF. DNA for the CDR3: TGTGCCAGCAGCTTATCTGAGGGAGCCAAAAACATTCAGTACTTC. The complete variable domain, with remaining parts taken from reference TRBV7-9 and TRBJ2-4, reads DTGVSQNPRHKITKRGQNVTFRCDPISEHNRLYWYRQTLGQGPEFLTYFQNEAQLEKSRLLSDRFSAERPKGSFSTLEIQRTEQGDSAMYLCASSLSEGAKNIQYFGAGTRLSVL.

This clone was found many times. This chain uses TRBV11-3 with TRBJ1-2; maybe TRBD1 (6 bases). Germline V gives CDR1 SGHNT, CDR2 YENEEA. Trimming stripped 3 bases from V and 3 bases from J, with 14 bases between. This CDR3 has 15 residues. CDR3 region: CASSFLTGNDYGYTF. In DNA form, the CDR3 reads TGTGCCAGCAGCTTTTTAACAGGGAACGACTATGGCTACACCTTC.

The chain links TRBV28 to TRBJ1-4; D not resolved. CDR3 length: 15 residues. The germline V and J ends were trimmed by 4 bases and 0 bases, with 9 bases remaining between them. Germline CDR1 reads MDHEN; CDR2 reads SYDVKM. CDR3 residues: CASSSDGATNEKLFF. CDR3 nucleotide sequence: TGTGCCAGCAGTTCCGACGGGGCAACTAATGAAAAACTGTTTTTT.